This TCR beta chain comes out of a study of shared clonotypes between healthy human individuals. About the research overall: Researchers assigned three CD4 naive, three CD4 memory, two CD8 naive and one CD8 memory plate to each donor.

On this clone: The sample carries other DNA sequences with the same CDR3.

Data came from immunoSEQ multiplex PCR; TCRdb stores just in-frame clones and leaves some out. The sample lists 2 million to 2.5 million clones, less than 95% occurring once. Per the germline V gene, CDR1 is SGHRS and CDR2 is YFSETQ. The CDR3 has 12 amino acids. Trimming removed 2 bases at V and 8 bases at J, with 8 bases between. V usage is TRBV5-1 and J usage is TRBJ2-1; D call uncertain. This TCR was recovered from a man aged 18 to 29 in good health. Some clones in this sample may be carry-over from other donors' samples. Sample: naive CD4+ T cells from PBMCs. Subset here: CD45RA+ positively selected. In nucleotides, the CDR3 is TGCGCCAGCAGCTTTGAACGGCATGAGCAGTTCTTC. It yields the protein CASSFERHEQFF.